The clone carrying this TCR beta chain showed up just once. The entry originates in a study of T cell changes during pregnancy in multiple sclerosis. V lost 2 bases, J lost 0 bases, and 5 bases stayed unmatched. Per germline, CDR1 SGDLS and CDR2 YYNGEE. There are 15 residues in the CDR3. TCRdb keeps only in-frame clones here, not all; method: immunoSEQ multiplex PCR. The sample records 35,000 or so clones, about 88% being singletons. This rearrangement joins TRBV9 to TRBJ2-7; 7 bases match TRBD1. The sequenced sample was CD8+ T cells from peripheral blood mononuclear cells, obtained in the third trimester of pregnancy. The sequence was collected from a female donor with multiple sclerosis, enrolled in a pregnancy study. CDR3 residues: CASSVGQFSSYEQYF. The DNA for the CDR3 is TGTGCCAGCAGCGTGGGACAGTTCAGCTCCTACGAGCAGTACTTC.